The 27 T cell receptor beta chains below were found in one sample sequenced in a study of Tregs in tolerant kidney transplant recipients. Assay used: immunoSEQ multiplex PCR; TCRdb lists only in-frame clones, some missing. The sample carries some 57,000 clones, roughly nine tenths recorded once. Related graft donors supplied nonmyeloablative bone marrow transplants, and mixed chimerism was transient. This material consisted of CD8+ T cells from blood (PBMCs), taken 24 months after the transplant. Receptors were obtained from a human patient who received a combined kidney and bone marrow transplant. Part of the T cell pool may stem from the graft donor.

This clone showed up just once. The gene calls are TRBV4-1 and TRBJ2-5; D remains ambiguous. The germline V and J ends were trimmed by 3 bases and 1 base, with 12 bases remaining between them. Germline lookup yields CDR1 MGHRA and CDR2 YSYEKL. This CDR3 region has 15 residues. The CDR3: CASSHTLPLQETQYF. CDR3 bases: TGCGCCAGCAGCCATACACTACCACTCCAAGAGACCCAGTACTTC.

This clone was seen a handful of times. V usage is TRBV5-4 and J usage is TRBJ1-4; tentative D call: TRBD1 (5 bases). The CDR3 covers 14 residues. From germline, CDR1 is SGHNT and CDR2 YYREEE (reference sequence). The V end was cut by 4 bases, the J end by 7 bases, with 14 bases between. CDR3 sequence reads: CASSPGTGGEKLFF. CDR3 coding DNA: TGTGCCAGCAGCCCCGGGACCGGGGGTGAAAAACTGTTTTTT.

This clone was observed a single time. The CDR3 region is CASSQGASYQETQYF. The CDR3 nucleotides are TGCGCCAGCAGCCAAGGGGCCTCGTACCAAGAGACCCAGTACTTC. This chain joins TRBV4-3 and TRBJ2-5, with D hard to call. CDR1 is LGHNA, CDR2 YSLEER, per germline. V shed 1 base and J shed 0 bases, with 9 bases lying between them. The CDR3 consists of 15 residues.

The CDR3 DNA is TGTGCCAGCAGCAAAAGAAGGAATGATGGGGCCACAGATACGCAGTATTTT. The encoded protein is CASSKRRNDGATDTQYF. The chain employs TRBV21-1 and TRBJ2-3; the table's D gene call, TRBD1, was not cross checked with the DNA. TRBV21-1 is assigned pseudogene status. This CDR3 spans 17 amino acids.

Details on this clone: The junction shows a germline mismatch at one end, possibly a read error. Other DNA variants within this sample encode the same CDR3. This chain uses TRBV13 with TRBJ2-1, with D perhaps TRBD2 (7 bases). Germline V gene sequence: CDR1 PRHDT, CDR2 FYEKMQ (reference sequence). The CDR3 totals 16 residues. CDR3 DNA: TGCGCCAGCAGCTTACCTCTGCGGGGGCCCTCGGATGAGCAGTTCTTC. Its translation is CASSLPLRGPSDEQFF.

CDR3 residues: CASSQDGGPNQPQHF. DNA of the CDR3: TGCGCCAGCAGCCAAGATGGCGGGCCCAATCAGCCCCAGCATTTT. The V call is TRBV4-1, the J call TRBJ1-5; D is unclear. With 0 bases removed from V and 3 bases from J, the gap between germline ends came to 9 bases. Per the germline V gene, CDR1 is MGHRA and CDR2 is YSYEKL. The length of the CDR3 is 15 residues.

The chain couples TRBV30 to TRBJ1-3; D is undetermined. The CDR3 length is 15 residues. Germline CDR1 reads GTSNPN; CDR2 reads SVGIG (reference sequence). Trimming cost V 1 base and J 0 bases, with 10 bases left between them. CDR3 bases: TGTGCCTGGAGTGCAGACTCCTACTCTGGAAACACCATATATTTT. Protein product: CAWSADSYSGNTIYF.

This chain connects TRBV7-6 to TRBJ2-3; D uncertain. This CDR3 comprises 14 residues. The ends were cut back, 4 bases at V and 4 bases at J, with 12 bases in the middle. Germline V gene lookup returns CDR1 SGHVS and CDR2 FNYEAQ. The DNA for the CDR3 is TGTGCCAGCAGCTCGGGTTTAGGTTCAGATACGCAGTATTTT. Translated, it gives CASSSGLGSDTQYF.

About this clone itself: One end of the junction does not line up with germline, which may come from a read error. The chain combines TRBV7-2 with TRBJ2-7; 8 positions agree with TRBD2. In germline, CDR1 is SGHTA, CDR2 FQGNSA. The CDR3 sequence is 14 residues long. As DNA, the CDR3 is TGTGCCAGCAGCTTTACTAGCGGCTCCCACGAGCAGTACTTC. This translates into CASSFTSGSHEQYF. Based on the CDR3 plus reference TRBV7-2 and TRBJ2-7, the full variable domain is GAGVSQSPSNKVTEKGKDVELRCDPISGHTALYWYRQSLGQGLEFLIYFQGNSAPDKSGLPSDRFSAERTGGSVSTLTIQRTQQEDSAVYLCASSFTSGSHEQYFGPGTRLTVT.

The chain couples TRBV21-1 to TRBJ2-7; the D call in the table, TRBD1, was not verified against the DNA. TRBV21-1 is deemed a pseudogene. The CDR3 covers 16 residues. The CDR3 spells CASSKACSGGSYEQYF. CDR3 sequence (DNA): TGTGCCAGCAGCAAAGCCTGTTCAGGGGGGAGCTACGAGCAGTACTTC.

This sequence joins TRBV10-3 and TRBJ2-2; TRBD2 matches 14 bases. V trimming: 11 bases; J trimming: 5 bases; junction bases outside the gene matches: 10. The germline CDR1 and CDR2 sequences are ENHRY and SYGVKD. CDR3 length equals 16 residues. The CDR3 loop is CAATPGTSGSTGELFF. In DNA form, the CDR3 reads TGTGCCGCCACTCCTGGGACTAGCGGGAGTACCGGGGAGCTGTTTTTT.

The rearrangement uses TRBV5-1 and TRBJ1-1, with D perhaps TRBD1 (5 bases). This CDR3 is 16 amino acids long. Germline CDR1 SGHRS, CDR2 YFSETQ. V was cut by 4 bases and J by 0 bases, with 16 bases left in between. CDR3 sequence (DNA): TGCGCCAGCAGCCATGAAGGAGGGGTCGTGAACACTGAAGCTTTCTTT. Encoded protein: CASSHEGGVVNTEAFF.

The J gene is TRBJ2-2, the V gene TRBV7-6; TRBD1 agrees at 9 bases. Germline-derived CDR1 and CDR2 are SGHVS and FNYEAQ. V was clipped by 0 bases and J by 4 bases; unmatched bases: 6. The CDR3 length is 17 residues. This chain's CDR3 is CASSLAPGQGGTGELFF. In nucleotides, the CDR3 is TGTGCCAGCAGCTTAGCCCCGGGACAGGGAGGCACCGGGGAGCTGTTTTTT.

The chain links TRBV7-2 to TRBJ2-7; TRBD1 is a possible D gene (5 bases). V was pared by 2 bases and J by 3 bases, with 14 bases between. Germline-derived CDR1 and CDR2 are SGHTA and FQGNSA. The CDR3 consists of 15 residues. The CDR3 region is CASSLLRSGLYEQYF. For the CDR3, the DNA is TGTGCCAGCAGCTTACTCAGGTCAGGGCTCTACGAGCAGTACTTC.

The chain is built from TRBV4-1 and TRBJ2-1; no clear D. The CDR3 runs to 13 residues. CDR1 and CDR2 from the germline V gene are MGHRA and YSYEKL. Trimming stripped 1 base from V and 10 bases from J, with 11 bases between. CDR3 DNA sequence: TGCGCCAGCAGCCAAGTGGATGCGGAAGAGCAGTTCTTC. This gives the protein CASSQVDAEEQFF.

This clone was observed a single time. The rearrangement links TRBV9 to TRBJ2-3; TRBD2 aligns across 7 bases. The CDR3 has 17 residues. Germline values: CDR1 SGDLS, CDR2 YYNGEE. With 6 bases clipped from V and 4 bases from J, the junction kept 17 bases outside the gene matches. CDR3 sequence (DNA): TGTGCCAGCACGAGCGGGGTGAATCTACGAAGCGCAGATACGCAGTATTTT. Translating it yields CASTSGVNLRSADTQYF.

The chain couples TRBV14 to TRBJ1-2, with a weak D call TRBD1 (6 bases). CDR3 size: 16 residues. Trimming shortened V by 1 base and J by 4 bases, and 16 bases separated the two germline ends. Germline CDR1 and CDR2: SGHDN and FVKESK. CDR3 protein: CASSQGIGGSPYGYTF. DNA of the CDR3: TGTGCCAGCAGCCAAGGTATAGGGGGTAGCCCCTATGGCTACACCTTC.

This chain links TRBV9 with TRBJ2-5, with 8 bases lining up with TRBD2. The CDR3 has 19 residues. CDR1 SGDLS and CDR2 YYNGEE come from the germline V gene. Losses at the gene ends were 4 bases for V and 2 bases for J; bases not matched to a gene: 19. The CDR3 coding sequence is TGTGCCAGCAGCATCAGATTAGCCGATTTTGCGGGAGGTCAAGAGACCCAGTACTTC. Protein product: CASSIRLADFAGGQETQYF.

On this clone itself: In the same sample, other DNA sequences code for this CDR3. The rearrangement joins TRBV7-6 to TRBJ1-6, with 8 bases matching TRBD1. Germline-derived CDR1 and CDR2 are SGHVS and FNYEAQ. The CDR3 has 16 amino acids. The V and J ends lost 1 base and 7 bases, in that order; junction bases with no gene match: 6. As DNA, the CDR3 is TGTGCCAGCAGCTTAGGTGGACAGGGCCTAAATTCACCCCTCCACTTT. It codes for CASSLGGQGLNSPLHF.

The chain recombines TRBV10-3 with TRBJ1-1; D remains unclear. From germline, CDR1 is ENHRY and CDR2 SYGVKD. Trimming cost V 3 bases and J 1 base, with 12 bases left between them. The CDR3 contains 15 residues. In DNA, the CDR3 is TGTGCCATCAGTGAAAATTCGGAGGGGAACACTGAAGCTTTCTTT. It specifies CAISENSEGNTEAFF.

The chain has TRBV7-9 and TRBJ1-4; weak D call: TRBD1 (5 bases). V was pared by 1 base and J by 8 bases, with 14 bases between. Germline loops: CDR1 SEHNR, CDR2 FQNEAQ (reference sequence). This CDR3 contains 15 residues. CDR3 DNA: TGTGCCAGCAGCTTAGTAGGACTACGGGGCGAAAAACTGTTTTTT. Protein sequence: CASSLVGLRGEKLFF.

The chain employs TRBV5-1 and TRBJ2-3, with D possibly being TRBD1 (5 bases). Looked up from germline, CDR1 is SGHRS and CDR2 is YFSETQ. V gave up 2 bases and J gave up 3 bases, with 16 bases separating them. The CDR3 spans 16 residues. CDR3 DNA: TGCGCCAGCAGCTTTTCTAGACAGTTGGCAACAGATACGCAGTATTTT. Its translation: CASSFSRQLATDTQYF.

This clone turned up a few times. The CDR3 protein is CASSQISGSAYNEQFF. CDR3 DNA sequence: TGCGCCAGCAGCCAGATTAGCGGGAGCGCCTACAATGAGCAGTTCTTC. This chain links TRBV4-3 with TRBJ2-1; TRBD2 aligns across 9 bases. CDR1 is LGHNA, CDR2 YSLEER, per germline. J gave up 2 bases and V 3 bases, and 5 bases lay outside the gene matches. The CDR3 covers 16 residues.

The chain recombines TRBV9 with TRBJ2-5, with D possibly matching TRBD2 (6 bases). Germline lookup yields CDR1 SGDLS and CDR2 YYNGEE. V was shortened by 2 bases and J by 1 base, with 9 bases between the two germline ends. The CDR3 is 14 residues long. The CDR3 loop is CASSVSGFQETQYF. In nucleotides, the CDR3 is TGTGCCAGCAGCGTTAGCGGTTTCCAAGAGACCCAGTACTTC.

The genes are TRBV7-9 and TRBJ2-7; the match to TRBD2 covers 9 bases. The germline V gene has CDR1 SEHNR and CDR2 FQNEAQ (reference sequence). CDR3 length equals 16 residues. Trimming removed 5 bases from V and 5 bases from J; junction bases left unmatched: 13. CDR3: CASSPIHSGSFDEQYF. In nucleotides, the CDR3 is TGTGCCAGCAGCCCGATCCATAGCGGGAGTTTCGACGAGCAGTACTTC.

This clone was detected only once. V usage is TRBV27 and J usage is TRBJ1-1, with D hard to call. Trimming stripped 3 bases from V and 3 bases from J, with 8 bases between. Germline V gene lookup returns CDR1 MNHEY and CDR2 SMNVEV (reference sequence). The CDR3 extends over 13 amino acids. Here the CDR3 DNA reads TGTGCCAGCAGTTTCGGGTCGTACACTGAAGCTTTCTTT. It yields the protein CASSFGSYTEAFF.

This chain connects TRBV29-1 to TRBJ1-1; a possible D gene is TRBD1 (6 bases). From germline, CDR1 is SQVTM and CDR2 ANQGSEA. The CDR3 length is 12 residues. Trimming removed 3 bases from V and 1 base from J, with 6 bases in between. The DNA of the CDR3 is TGCAGCGTTGACAGGGGGAACACTGAAGCTTTCTTT. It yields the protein CSVDRGNTEAFF.